The source of this T cell receptor (beta chain) is a study of Tregs in tolerant kidney transplant recipients. Findings and caveats of the study: Biological reproducibility was not directly addressed, but technical replication error appeared minimal. Activated donor B cell expansion appeared to reveal the most relevant donor-specific TCRbeta repertoire.

Related graft donors supplied nonmyeloablative bone marrow transplants, and mixed chimerism was transient. Libraries were prepared by immunoSEQ multiplex PCR; TCRdb keeps only in-frame clonotypes and omits some of them. The profile shows 65,000 to 85,000 clones, roughly nine tenths of them singletons. Details on this clone: Its matching antigen is unknown.

Trimming took off 6 bases at V and 6 bases at J, with 14 bases between the two ends. The CDR3 consists of 13 residues. The germline V gene has CDR1 MNHEY and CDR2 SMNVEV (reference sequence). V is TRBV27 and J is TRBJ1-2; D is possibly TRBD1 (6 bases). Sequencing used CD4+ T cells from blood (PBMCs), obtained 24 months after the transplant. This receptor was obtained from a human patient who received a combined kidney and bone marrow transplant. Some T cells may be provided by the graft donor. CDR3 in DNA: TGTGCCAGCAGATTAAACAGGGTGCATGGCTACACCTTC. As protein: CASRLNRVHGYTF.